This T cell receptor (beta chain) was retrieved from a study of human T cells and chemical hapten exposure. TCRdb reprocessed the RACE reads with MiXCR, giving one entry per CDR3 protein. Counted here are tens of thousands of distinct CDR3 sequences, 9.5% to 12% occurring once; the ten biggest clones make up 3.5% to 4.5%. Regarding time point: patch test 1, 2 weeks after DPC sensitization. Indicated treatment: therapeutic diphenylcyclopropenone sensitization with weekly scalp DPC. This clonotype showed up just a few times. This sequence originates from a woman between 50 and 59 years old with alopecia areata. Some clones in this sample may be carry-over from other donors' samples. The sample was whole blood, taken in connection with sensitization to the hapten diphenylcyclopropenone (DPC).

The DNA of the CDR3 is TGTGCCAGCACAATAGCGGGAGACCACGAGCAGTACTTC. Protein product: CASTIAGDHEQYF. V and J are TRBV28 and TRBJ2-7; 9 positions agree with TRBD2. V trimming: 7 bases; J trimming: 5 bases; junction bases outside the gene matches: 6. The CDR3 sequence is 13 residues long. The germline V gene has CDR1 MDHEN and CDR2 SYDVKM.